The clone carrying this T cell receptor (beta chain) was recorded at least ten times. What it binds is not known. TCRdb recomputed calls from the reads with MiXCR, one row per CDR3 protein. Of around 100,000 distinct CDR3 sequences listed, 10% are singletons. The data are from a study of T cell repertoires in cytomegalovirus infection. Study details: Public TCR beta signatures marked donors with CMV infection and the matching HLA.

The CDR3 covers 15 residues. The V segment lost 1 base and the J segment 4 bases; nucleotides outside the gene matches: 2. Germline CDR1 and CDR2: SGHTA and FQGNSA. This rearrangement joins TRBV7-2 to TRBJ2-1; TRBD2 matches at 9 bases. The receptor's source is a human donor in good health (CMV status not recorded). Some clones in this sample may be carry-over from other donors' samples. The specimen was PBMCs, sequenced either directly or after in vitro stimulation (not recorded which). This chain's CDR3 is CASSLETSGYNEQFF. In DNA form, the CDR3 reads TGTGCCAGCAGCTTAGAGACTAGCGGATACAATGAGCAGTTCTTC.